These T cell receptor beta chains were read from a single sample in a study of OX40 agonist ivuxolimab in advanced cancers. Measured with immunoSEQ multiplex PCR; TCRdb has only the in-frame clones, and not every one. The table lists around 60,000 clones, 82% of them singletons. The material was CD4+ or CD8+ T cells sorted from blood, obtained in a trial of the OX40 agonist ivuxolimab. The receptors here all came from an adult with an advanced solid tumor such as melanoma, head and neck, liver or kidney cancer. Both conserved end residues are part of each CDR3. A D gene is named only where the DNA matches it firmly. Clone size is stated in some rows and not others, as once, few, many or a class when expanded.

CDR3 protein: CASRPPLGDGYTF
CDR3 DNA: TGTGCCAGCAGACCACCCTTAGGCGATGGCTACACCTTC
clone size: .
V gene: TRBV11-1
D gene: .
J gene: TRBJ1-2

CDR3 protein: CASSPRLDTQYF
CDR3 DNA: TGTGCCAGTAGTCCCAGACTAGATACGCAGTATTTT
clone size: .
V gene: TRBV19
D gene: .
J gene: TRBJ2-3

CDR3 protein: CASSLSEGAGAFF
CDR3 DNA: TGTGCCAGCAGCTTGTCTGAAGGAGCCGGGGCTTTCTTT
clone size: .
V gene: TRBV7-9
D gene: .
J gene: TRBJ1-1

CDR3 protein: CATSLPGAFGNQPQHF
CDR3 DNA: TGTGCCACCTCCTTGCCGGGGGCATTCGGCAATCAGCCCCAGCATTTT
clone size: .
V gene: TRBV2
D gene: .
J gene: TRBJ1-5

CDR3 protein: CASSPEVIGDEKLFF
CDR3 DNA: TGTGCCAGCAGCCCAGAGGTCATCGGGGATGAAAAACTGTTTTTT
clone size: .
V gene: TRBV7-2
D gene: .
J gene: TRBJ1-4

CDR3 protein: CASSLRTGTDYGYTF
CDR3 DNA: TGTGCCAGCAGCTTGCGTACAGGGACCGACTATGGCTACACCTTC
clone size: .
V gene: TRBV5-4
D gene: .
J gene: TRBJ1-2

CDR3 protein: CATSRGGKSSYEQYF
CDR3 DNA: TGTGCCACCAGCAGGGGGGGGAAGAGCTCCTACGAGCAGTACTTC
clone size: once
V gene: TRBV15
D gene: TRBD2
J gene: TRBJ2-7

CDR3 protein: CASSANRERYTF
CDR3 DNA: TGTGCCAGCAGCGCAAACAGGGAACGCTACACCTTC
clone size: .
V gene: TRBV2
D gene: .
J gene: TRBJ1-2

CDR3 protein: CASSQTGGSGYYGYTF
CDR3 DNA: TGTGCCAGCAGCCAGACAGGGGGGAGCGGCTACTATGGCTACACCTTC
clone size: .
V gene: TRBV7-8
D gene: TRBD1
J gene: TRBJ1-2

CDR3 protein: CASSAGTGNEKLFF
CDR3 DNA: TGTGCCAGTAGCGCCGGGACAGGGAATGAAAAACTGTTTTTT
clone size: .
V gene: TRBV19
D gene: TRBD1
J gene: TRBJ1-4